This T cell receptor beta chain was obtained from a study of blood T cell repertoires in COVID-19. Study-wide background: Acute and convalescent COVID-19 samples came from the United States, Italy and Spain.

In germline, CDR1 is SGHRS, CDR2 YFSETQ. This CDR3 spans 12 amino acids. Deletions cut 0 bases from V and 7 bases from J, with 7 bases between. How the authors handled the data: Quantification of nucleated cells was approximated via reference gene primer amplification. TCRdb's copy holds only in-frame clones and misses some; the assay was immunoSEQ multiplex PCR. D and trimming were read from the DNA, whereas the V and J calls and clone size are those reported in that table. Of 95,000 to 150,000 clones in the sample, roughly 88% were seen once. The chain is built from TRBV5-1 and TRBJ1-2; a possible D gene is TRBD1 (6 bases). Sequenced material: peripheral blood. This clonotype originated in a woman aged 45-65 years with active or convalescent COVID-19. The DNA of the CDR3 is TGCGCCAGCAGCTTGGGAGGGGGTGGCTACACCTTC. Its protein is CASSLGGGGYTF.